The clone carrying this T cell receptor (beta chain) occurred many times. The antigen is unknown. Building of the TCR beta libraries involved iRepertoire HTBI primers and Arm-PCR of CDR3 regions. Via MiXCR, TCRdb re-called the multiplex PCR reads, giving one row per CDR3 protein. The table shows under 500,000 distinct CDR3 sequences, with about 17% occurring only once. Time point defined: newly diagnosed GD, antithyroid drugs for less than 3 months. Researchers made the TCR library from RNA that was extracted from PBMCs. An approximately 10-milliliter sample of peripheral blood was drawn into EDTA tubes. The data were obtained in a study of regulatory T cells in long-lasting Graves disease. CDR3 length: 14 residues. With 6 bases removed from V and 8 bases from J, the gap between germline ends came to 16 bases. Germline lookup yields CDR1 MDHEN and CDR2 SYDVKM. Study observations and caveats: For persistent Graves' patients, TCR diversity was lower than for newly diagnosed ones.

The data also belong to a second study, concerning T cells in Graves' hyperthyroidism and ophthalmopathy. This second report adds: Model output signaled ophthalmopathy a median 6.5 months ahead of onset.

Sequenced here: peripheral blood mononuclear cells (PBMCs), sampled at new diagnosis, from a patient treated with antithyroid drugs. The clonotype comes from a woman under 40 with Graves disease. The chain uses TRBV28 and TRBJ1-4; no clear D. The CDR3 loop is CASSLSPGREKLFF. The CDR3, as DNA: TGTGCCAGCAGCCTAAGTCCCGGGAGGGAAAAACTGTTTTTT.